This passage covers 3 T cell receptor beta chains from one sample sequenced in a study of synovial regulatory T cells in juvenile arthritis. Each patient with active arthritis gave synovial fluid along with matched peripheral blood. Assay: immunoSEQ multiplex PCR; the TCRdb copy retains only in-frame clones and omits some. The clone table shows some 760 clones, with the ten largest holding roughly a sixth. The sample consisted of Treg cells from the synovium. These receptors were obtained from a donor younger than 35 with juvenile idiopathic arthritis.

This clone counts as medium-sized by frequency. This chain uses TRBV2 with TRBJ2-4; the D gene TCRdb calls, TRBD2, cannot be checked with no DNA. Germline CDR1 is SNHLY and CDR2 is FYNNEI. CDR3 length equals 15 residues. The DNA is unrecorded. The CDR3 sequence is CASSGTSGHKNIQYF.

Judged by frequency, this clone is medium-sized. The V gene is TRBV10-3, the J gene TRBJ2-6; the D call of TRBD1 rests on TCRdb alone, since no DNA is present to check it. Per germline, CDR1 ENHRY and CDR2 SYGVKD. CDR3 size: 17 residues. The record lacks a DNA sequence. CDR3: CAISEGGHRSGANVLTF.

Judged by frequency, this clone is medium-sized. The chain combines TRBV18 with TRBJ2-1; the TCRdb call, TRBD2, lacks DNA for checking. Germline V gene sequence: CDR1 KGHSH, CDR2 LQKENI. CDR3 length equals 16 residues. DNA for this receptor is not on file. Here the CDR3 reads CASSPSGLAGGQEQFF.